This paragraph covers one TCR beta chain sequence. At one end, the junction sequence differs from germline, possibly due to a read error. This sample is drawn from a study of metastatic and nonmetastatic thyroid tumors. Study-level background: Repertoires were compared across blood and tumor or nodule tissue from malignant and benign thyroid patients.

The CDR3 contains 15 residues. Germline lookup yields CDR1 MNHEY and CDR2 SVGEGT. No treatment of any kind had been given to any patient before thyroid surgery. MiXCR was used by TCRdb to re-call the PCR reads. The data hold about 28,000 clones, with about 3.9% observed a single time. Sequencing used blood. The TCR was taken from a male donor with papillary thyroid cancer or a benign thyroid nodule (not recorded which). Some clones in this sample may be carry-over from other donors' samples. The genes are TRBV6-2 or TRBV6-3 and TRBJ1-1; 7 bases agree with TRBD1. In nucleotides, the CDR3 is TGTGCCAACAGTTCACAGGGGACTGGCGACACTGAAGCTTTCTTT. Protein: CANSSQGTGDTEAFF.